Listed here are 14 T cell receptor beta chains from one sample, sequenced in a study of identical twins. TCRdb ran MiXCR on the 5' RACE reads and lists one entry per CDR3 protein. This repertoire shows 310,000 or so distinct CDR3 sequences, 8% to 9% found once; its top ten account for roughly 2.1%. A further study also used this sample, focusing on yellow fever vaccine responses in identical twins.

The specimen was memory (CD45RO+) T cells sorted from blood. The receptors here all came from a woman younger than 35 in good health.

Only a few counts were recorded for this clonotype. The chain uses TRBV29-1 and TRBJ1-1; TRBD1 matches at 10 bases. With 6 bases clipped from V and 4 bases from J, the junction kept 8 bases outside the gene matches. Germline-derived CDR1 and CDR2 are SQVTM and ANQGSEA. CDR3 length: 14 amino acids. The CDR3 reads CSVNDRGLSTEAFF. CDR3 nucleotide sequence: TGCAGCGTCAATGACAGGGGGCTTAGCACTGAAGCTTTCTTT.

This clonotype was found many times. This chain connects TRBV6-2 or TRBV6-3 to TRBJ1-1; a possible D gene is TRBD1 (6 bases). Trimming stripped 2 bases from V and 2 bases from J, with 18 bases between. The CDR3 runs 17 residues. Germline CDR1 and CDR2: MNHEY and SVGEGT. The CDR3 bases are TGTGCCAGCAGTTACACACAAAAACAGGGTCCAAACACTGAAGCTTTCTTT. Translation gives CASSYTQKQGPNTEAFF.

This clonotype was seen only a few times. V and J are TRBV4-1 and TRBJ1-4, with TRBD1 matching over 8 bases. Unmatched junction bases numbered 6, after V lost 4 bases and J lost 5 bases. The CDR3 has 15 residues. CDR1 and CDR2 from the germline V gene are MGHRA and YSYEKL. The CDR3 DNA follows: TGCGCCAGCAGCCCCGGGGACAGGCAGAATGAAAAACTGTTTTTT. Translation gives CASSPGDRQNEKLFF.

This sequence joins TRBV20-1 and TRBJ2-1, with D perhaps matching TRBD1 (5 bases). Germline V gene sequence: CDR1 DFQATT, CDR2 SNEGSKA (reference sequence). V lost 4 bases, J lost 5 bases, and 18 bases lay in between. The CDR3 has 15 residues. CDR3 nucleotides: TGCAGTGCTAAGGGCGGACACCGGGCCAACAATGAGCAGTTCTTC. The encoded protein is CSAKGGHRANNEQFF.

In its sample, this clonotype was seen a few times. CDR3 bases: TGTGCCAGCAGGCCCTCAGTCGGGGAGACCCAGTACTTC. Protein: CASRPSVGETQYF. This sequence joins TRBV2 and TRBJ2-5; D uncertain. The V gene lost 6 bases and the J gene lost 5 bases, with 13 bases spanning the gap. The germline V gene encodes CDR1 SNHLY and CDR2 FYNNEI. The CDR3 runs to 13 residues.

This clonotype was counted at least ten times. This chain links TRBV20-1 with TRBJ2-7; 7 bases align to TRBD2. The V gene's germline CDR1 is DFQATT and CDR2 SNEGSKA (reference sequence). The trim removed 5 bases at V and 0 bases at J, leaving 10 bases unmatched. This CDR3 has 15 residues. CDR3 residues: CSAAGAGLSSYEQYF. In DNA form, the CDR3 reads TGCAGTGCTGCGGGAGCGGGACTCAGCTCCTACGAGCAGTACTTC.

This clonotype was seen more than once but under ten times. The chain has TRBV12-3 or TRBV12-4 and TRBJ2-5; 9 bases match TRBD1. This CDR3 comprises 13 residues. V gave up 2 bases and J gave up 10 bases; unmatched junction bases: 5. DNA for the CDR3: TGTGCCAGCAGTTTAAAGGACAGGGGATTCCAGTACTTC. Protein product: CASSLKDRGFQYF.

This clonotype was picked up a small number of times. The rearrangement joins TRBV20-1 to TRBJ2-3, with D possibly being TRBD1 or TRBD2 (5 bases each). V was shortened by 1 base and J by 2 bases, with 13 bases between the two germline ends. Germline CDR1 DFQATT, CDR2 SNEGSKA (reference sequence). The CDR3 has 15 amino acids. Here the CDR3 DNA reads TGCAGTGCTAGAGGGGGGTCGGCGGACACAGATACGCAGTATTTT. This translates into CSARGGSADTDTQYF.

The J gene is TRBJ2-1, the V gene TRBV6-1, with 13 bases fitting TRBD2. CDR1 is MNHNS, CDR2 SASEGT, per germline. The CDR3 is 17 amino acids. V lost 5 bases, J lost 7 bases, and 11 bases stayed unmatched. CDR3 coding DNA: TGTGCCAGCAGTCCAATCATTACTAGCGGGGGGGCGAATGAGCAGTTCTTC. Its translation is CASSPIITSGGANEQFF.

V is TRBV20-1 and J is TRBJ2-3, with D perhaps TRBD2 (5 bases). CDR1 and CDR2 from the germline V gene are DFQATT and SNEGSKA (reference sequence). The V end lost 8 bases, the J end lost 1 base, and 10 bases lay between the germline ends. This CDR3 region has 12 residues. The chain's CDR3 is CSPGKGTDTQYF. The CDR3 nucleotides are TGCAGTCCGGGGAAAGGCACAGATACGCAGTATTTT.

This clonotype has only a few counts. The V and J genes are TRBV20-1 and TRBJ1-4; tentatively, D is TRBD1 (6 bases). This CDR3 is 12 amino acids long. V was pared by 5 bases and J by 7 bases, with 11 bases between. Germline V gene lookup returns CDR1 DFQATT and CDR2 SNEGSKA (reference sequence). The CDR3 DNA sequence: TGCAGTGCTCCGGGGGCGGGTGAAAAACTGTTTTTT. Encoded protein: CSAPGAGEKLFF.

The J gene is TRBJ2-2, the V gene TRBV18; TRBD1 or TRBD2 may be the D gene (5 bases each). Germline CDR1 and CDR2: KGHSH and LQKENI. Between the trimmed V and J ends, which lost 3 bases and 3 bases, there was a span of 23 bases. The CDR3 has 19 residues. The CDR3: CASSPPLETRDGDTGELFF. The DNA for the CDR3 is TGTGCCAGCTCACCCCCGCTGGAGACCCGGGACGGAGACACCGGGGAGCTGTTTTTT.

The chain is built from TRBV20-1 and TRBJ2-3, with a weak D call TRBD2 (6 bases). Trimming took 5 bases from V and 2 from J, leaving 14 bases between them. CDR1 is DFQATT, CDR2 SNEGSKA, per germline (reference sequence). This CDR3 contains 14 residues. CDR3 sequence: CSAYAGRSTDTQYF. CDR3 sequence (DNA): TGCAGTGCTTACGCGGGAAGGTCCACAGATACGCAGTATTTT.

The chain recombines TRBV20-1 with TRBJ2-1; 16 bases are a match to TRBD2. CDR3 length: 19 residues. The germline CDR1 and CDR2 sequences are DFQATT and SNEGSKA (reference sequence). Losses at the gene ends were 0 bases for V and 7 bases for J; bases not matched to a gene: 12. The CDR3 reads CSARDMEGTSGRAMNEQFF. DNA for the CDR3: TGCAGTGCTAGAGATATGGAGGGGACTAGCGGGAGGGCCATGAATGAGCAGTTCTTC.